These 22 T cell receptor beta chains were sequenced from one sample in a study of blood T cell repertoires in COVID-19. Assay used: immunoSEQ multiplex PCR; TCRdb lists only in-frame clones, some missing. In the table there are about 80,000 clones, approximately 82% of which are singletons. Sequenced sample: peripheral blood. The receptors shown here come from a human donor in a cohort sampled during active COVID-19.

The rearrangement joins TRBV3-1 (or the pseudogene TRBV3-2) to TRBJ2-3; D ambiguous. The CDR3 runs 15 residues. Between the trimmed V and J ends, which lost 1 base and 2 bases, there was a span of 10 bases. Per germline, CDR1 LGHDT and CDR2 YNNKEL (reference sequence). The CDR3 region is CASSQVAYTTDTQYF. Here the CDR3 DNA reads TGTGCCAGCAGCCAAGTTGCTTACACCACAGATACGCAGTATTTT.

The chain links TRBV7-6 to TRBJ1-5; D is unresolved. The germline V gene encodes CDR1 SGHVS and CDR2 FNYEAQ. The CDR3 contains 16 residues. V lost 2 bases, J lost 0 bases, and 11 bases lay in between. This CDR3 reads CASSLQGRNSNQPQHF. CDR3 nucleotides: TGTGCCAGCAGCTTACAAGGGAGGAATAGCAATCAGCCCCAGCATTTT.

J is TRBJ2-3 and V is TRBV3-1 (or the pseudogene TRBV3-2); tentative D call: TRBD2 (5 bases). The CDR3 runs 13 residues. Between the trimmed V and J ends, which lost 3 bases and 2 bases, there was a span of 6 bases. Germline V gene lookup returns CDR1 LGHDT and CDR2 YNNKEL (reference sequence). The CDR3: CASSQRVTDTQYF. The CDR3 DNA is TGTGCCAGCAGCCAGCGGGTCACAGATACGCAGTATTTT.

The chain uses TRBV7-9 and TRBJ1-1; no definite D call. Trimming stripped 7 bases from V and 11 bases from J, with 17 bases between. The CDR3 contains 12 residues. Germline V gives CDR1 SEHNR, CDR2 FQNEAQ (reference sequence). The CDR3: CASTPLGARAFF. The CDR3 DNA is TGTGCCAGCACCCCCTTGGGAGCCCGGGCTTTCTTT.

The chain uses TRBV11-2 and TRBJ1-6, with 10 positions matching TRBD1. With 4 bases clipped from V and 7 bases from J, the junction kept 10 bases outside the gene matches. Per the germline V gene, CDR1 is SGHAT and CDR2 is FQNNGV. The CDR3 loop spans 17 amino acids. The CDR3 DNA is TGTGCCAGCAGCTCCCCGTTCGGGGGACAGGGGAATTCACCCCTCCACTTT. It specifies CASSSPFGGQGNSPLHF.

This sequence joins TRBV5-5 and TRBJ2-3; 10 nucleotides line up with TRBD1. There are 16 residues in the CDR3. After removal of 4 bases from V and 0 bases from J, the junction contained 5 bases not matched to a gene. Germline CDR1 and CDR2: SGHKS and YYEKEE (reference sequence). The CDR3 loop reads CASSKGTGASTDTQYF. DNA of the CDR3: TGTGCCAGCAGCAAAGGGACAGGGGCTAGCACAGATACGCAGTATTTT.

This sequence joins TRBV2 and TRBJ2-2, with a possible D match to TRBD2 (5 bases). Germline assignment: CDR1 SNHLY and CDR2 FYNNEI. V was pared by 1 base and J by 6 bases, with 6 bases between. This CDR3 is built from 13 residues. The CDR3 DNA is TGTGCCAGCAGTGAAGGGCGGGCCGGGGAGCTGTTTTTT. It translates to CASSEGRAGELFF.

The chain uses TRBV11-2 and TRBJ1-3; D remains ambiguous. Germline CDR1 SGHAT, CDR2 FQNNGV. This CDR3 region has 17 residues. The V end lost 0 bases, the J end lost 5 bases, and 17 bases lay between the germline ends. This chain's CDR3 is CASSLDLGGRGRNTIYF. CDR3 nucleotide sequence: TGTGCCAGCAGCTTAGATCTTGGAGGGCGAGGTCGAAACACCATATATTTT.

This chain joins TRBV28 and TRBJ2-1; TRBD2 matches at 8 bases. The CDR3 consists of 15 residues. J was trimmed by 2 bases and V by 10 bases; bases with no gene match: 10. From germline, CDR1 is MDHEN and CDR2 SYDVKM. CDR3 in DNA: TGTGCCACCGGAAATAGCGGGGTACCCTACAATGAGCAGTTCTTC. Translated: CATGNSGVPYNEQFF.

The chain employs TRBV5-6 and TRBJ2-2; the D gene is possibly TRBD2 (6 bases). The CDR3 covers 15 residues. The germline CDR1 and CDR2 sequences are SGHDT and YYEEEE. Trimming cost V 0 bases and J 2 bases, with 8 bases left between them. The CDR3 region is CASSLVGGNTGELFF. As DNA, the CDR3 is TGTGCCAGCAGCTTGGTGGGGGGTAACACCGGGGAGCTGTTTTTT.

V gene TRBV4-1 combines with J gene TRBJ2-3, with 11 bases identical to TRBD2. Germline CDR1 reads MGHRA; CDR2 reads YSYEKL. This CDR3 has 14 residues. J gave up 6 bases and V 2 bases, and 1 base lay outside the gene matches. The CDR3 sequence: CASSQRTSGDTQYF. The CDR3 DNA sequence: TGCGCCAGCAGCCAACGGACTAGCGGGGATACGCAGTATTTT.

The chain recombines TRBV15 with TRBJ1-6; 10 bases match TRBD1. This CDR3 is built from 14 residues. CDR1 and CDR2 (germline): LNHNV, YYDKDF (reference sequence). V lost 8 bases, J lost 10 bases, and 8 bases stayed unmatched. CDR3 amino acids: CATGDRGLESPLHF. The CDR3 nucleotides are TGTGCCACCGGTGACAGGGGGCTAGAATCACCCCTCCACTTT.

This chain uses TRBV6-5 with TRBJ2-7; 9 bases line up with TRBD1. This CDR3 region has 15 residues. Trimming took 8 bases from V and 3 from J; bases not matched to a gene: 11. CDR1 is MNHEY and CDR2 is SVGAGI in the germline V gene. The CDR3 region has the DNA TGTGCCAGCGGCACTGGGGGGACAGGGCTCTACGAGCAGTACTTC. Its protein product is CASGTGGTGLYEQYF.

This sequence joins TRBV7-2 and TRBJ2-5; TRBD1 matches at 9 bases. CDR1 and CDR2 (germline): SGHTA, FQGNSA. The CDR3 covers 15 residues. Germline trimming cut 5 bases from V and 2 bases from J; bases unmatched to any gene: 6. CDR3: CASSLTGGGQETQYF. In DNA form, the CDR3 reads TGTGCCAGCAGCCTGACAGGGGGTGGGCAAGAGACCCAGTACTTC.

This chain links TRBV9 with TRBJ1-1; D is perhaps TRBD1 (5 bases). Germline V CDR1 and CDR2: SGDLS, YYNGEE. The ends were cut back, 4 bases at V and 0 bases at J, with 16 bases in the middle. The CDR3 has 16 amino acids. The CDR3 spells CASSPTMGGVNTEAFF. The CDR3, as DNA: TGTGCCAGCAGCCCGACCATGGGGGGGGTGAACACTGAAGCTTTCTTT.

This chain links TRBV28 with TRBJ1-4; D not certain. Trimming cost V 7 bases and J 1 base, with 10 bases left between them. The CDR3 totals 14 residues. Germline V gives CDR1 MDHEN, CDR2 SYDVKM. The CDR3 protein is CASKSGVTNEKLFF. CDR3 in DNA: TGTGCCAGCAAGAGTGGAGTAACTAATGAAAAACTGTTTTTT.

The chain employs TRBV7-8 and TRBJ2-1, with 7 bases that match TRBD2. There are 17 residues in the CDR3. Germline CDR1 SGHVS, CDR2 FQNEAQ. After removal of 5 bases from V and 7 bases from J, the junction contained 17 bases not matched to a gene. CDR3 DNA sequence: TGTGCCAGCAGCCGAACCTGGATGGGCGTGGGGGGGAATGAGCAGTTCTTC. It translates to CASSRTWMGVGGNEQFF.

This CDR3 is CASSQDLGIYNEQFF. Here the CDR3 DNA reads TGTGCCAGCAGCCAAGATCTAGGTATCTACAATGAGCAGTTCTTC. The rearrangement links TRBV3-1 (or the pseudogene TRBV3-2) to TRBJ2-1; D ambiguous. The V gene lost 0 bases and the J gene lost 3 bases, with 9 bases spanning the gap. The CDR3 loop spans 15 amino acids. Germline V gives CDR1 LGHDT, CDR2 YNNKEL (reference sequence).

CDR3 amino acids: CASGLIDNEQFF. In DNA, the CDR3 is TGTGCTAGTGGACTAATAGACAATGAGCAGTTCTTC. The rearrangement uses TRBV12-5 and TRBJ2-1; D gene uncertain. This CDR3 is built from 12 residues. CDR1 is LGHNT and CDR2 is FRNRAP in the germline V gene. Trimming cost V 6 bases and J 5 bases, with 8 bases left between them.

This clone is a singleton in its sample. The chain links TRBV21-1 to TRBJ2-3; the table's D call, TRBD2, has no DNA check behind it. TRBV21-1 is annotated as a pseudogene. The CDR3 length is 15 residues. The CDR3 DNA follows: TGTGCCAGAGGTAGAGGGAGAGACAGCACAGATACGCAGTATTTT. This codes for CARGRGRDSTDTQYF.

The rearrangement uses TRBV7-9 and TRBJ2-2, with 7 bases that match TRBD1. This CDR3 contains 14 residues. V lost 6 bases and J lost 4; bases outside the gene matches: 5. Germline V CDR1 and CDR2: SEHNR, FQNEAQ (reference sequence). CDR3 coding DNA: TGTGCCAGCAGGGCGAGGGGGCTCACCGGGGAGCTGTTTTTT. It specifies CASRARGLTGELFF. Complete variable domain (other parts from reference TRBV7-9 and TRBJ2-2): DTGVSQNPRHKITKRGQNVTFRCDPISEHNRLYWYRQTLGQGPEFLTYFQNEAQLEKSRLLSDRFSAERPKGSFSTLEIQRTEQGDSAMYLCASRARGLTGELFFGEGSRLTVL.

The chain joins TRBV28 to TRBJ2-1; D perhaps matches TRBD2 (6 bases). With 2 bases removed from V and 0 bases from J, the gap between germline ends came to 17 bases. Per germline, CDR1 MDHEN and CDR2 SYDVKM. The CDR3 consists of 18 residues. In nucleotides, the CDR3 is TGTGCCAGCAGTTTAGGGGTTAAGTCTAGCGTCTCCTACAATGAGCAGTTCTTC. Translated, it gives CASSLGVKSSVSYNEQFF.